What follows are 8 T cell receptor beta chains derived from one specimen sequenced in a study of blood T cell repertoires in COVID-19. Generated by immunoSEQ multiplex PCR, the TCRdb table keeps only in-frame clones and is missing some. The sample holds about 240,000 clones, about four fifths seen once. Source material: peripheral blood. The receptors shown here come from a young man who had recovered from COVID-19.

This sequence joins TRBV11-2 and TRBJ2-2, with 11 bases fitting TRBD2. V trimming: 2 bases; J trimming: 8 bases; junction bases outside the gene matches: 4. The CDR3 extends over 15 amino acids. CDR1 and CDR2 from the germline V gene are SGHAT and FQNNGV. Here the CDR3 reads CASSLSSGGAGELFF. The CDR3 DNA reads TGTGCCAGCAGCTTAAGTAGCGGGGGGGCTGGGGAGCTGTTTTTT.

This clone was detected ten times or more. The V and J genes are TRBV3-1 (or the pseudogene TRBV3-2) and TRBJ2-5; 9 positions match TRBD1. V was clipped by 4 bases and J by 2 bases; unmatched bases: 8. The CDR3 extends over 16 amino acids. The germline V gene encodes CDR1 LGHDT and CDR2 YNNKEL (reference sequence). CDR3 loop: CASSRNRGRGQETQYF. The CDR3 DNA sequence: TGTGCCAGCAGCCGTAACAGGGGGCGCGGGCAAGAGACCCAGTACTTC.

The chain joins TRBV7-8 to TRBJ2-1, with D perhaps TRBD1 (6 bases). The CDR3 loop spans 14 amino acids. The V gene's germline CDR1 is SGHVS and CDR2 FQNEAQ. Trimming pared 5 bases from V and 8 bases from J, leaving 16 bases between. The CDR3 spells CASSLGGARDEQFF. The CDR3 DNA follows: TGTGCCAGCAGCCTTGGGGGCGCTCGAGATGAGCAGTTCTTC.

The chain uses TRBV5-1 and TRBJ1-2, with 12 bases fitting TRBD1. The germline V gene has CDR1 SGHRS and CDR2 YFSETQ. The CDR3 covers 17 residues. J gave up 7 bases and V 4 bases, and 14 bases lay outside the gene matches. The CDR3 nucleotides are TGCGCCAGCAGCGAAGACGTCCCGGGACAGGGGGCTGGTGGCTACACCTTC. Its translation: CASSEDVPGQGAGGYTF.

This clone was detected once. The chain is built from TRBV15 and TRBJ1-3, with no clear D. V lost 5 bases to trimming and J lost 1 base, with 12 bases between them. The CDR3 is 15 residues long. Looked up from germline, CDR1 is LNHNV and CDR2 is YYDKDF (reference sequence). Here the CDR3 reads CATSRDAGSGNTIYF. The CDR3 DNA follows: TGTGCCACCAGCCGCGACGCGGGGTCTGGAAACACCATATATTTT.

A single count supports this clone. J is TRBJ2-3 and V is TRBV11-2; 7 bases align to TRBD1. The ends lost 5 bases at V and 2 bases at J; junction bases unmatched: 7. Germline V CDR1 and CDR2: SGHAT, FQNNGV. CDR3 length: 15 amino acids. CDR3 nucleotide sequence: TGTGCCAGCAGCCGACAGGGCCCACTCACAGATACGCAGTATTTT. Translation gives CASSRQGPLTDTQYF.

The chain recombines TRBV6-1 with TRBJ1-2; 7 nucleotides align to TRBD1. This CDR3 has 15 amino acids. Germline assignment: CDR1 MNHNS and CDR2 SASEGT. J was trimmed by 1 base and V by 1 base; bases with no gene match: 3. CDR3 coding DNA: TGTGCCAGCAGTGAAGGCCCAGGGGGTAACTATGGCTACACCTTC. As protein: CASSEGPGGNYGYTF.

The V and J genes are TRBV2 and TRBJ2-7; D perhaps matches TRBD1 (6 bases). The germline gives CDR1 SNHLY, CDR2 FYNNEI. The CDR3 extends over 15 amino acids. Trimming stripped 6 bases from V and 1 base from J, with 16 bases between. Here the CDR3 reads CASRRGTGRSYEQYV. The CDR3 nucleotides are TGTGCCAGCAGGAGAGGAACAGGGAGATCCTACGAGCAGTACGTC.